This entry lists 27 T cell receptor beta chains sequenced from one sample in a study of technical replicates of blood from a handful of donors (TCRdb year 2017). The library came from the immunoSEQ multiplex PCR assay. TCRdb's version of the immuneACCESS table is confined to in-frame rearrangements and falls short of the full clone set. An unresolved V gene accounts for under half of the shortfall where checked; the remainder is of unknown origin. This sample gives 74,000 or so clones in total; 95% to 98% of them show up just once. The ten most abundant clones make up about 0.3% of the sample. The sample taken for sequencing was T cells isolated from PBMCs. These receptor sequences come from a human donor in good health.

This chain links TRBV27 with TRBJ2-1, with no clear D. The CDR3 spans 12 residues. CDR1 MNHEY and CDR2 SMNVEV come from the germline V gene (reference sequence). V lost 8 bases and J lost 6, with 11 bases in between. CDR3 region: CASSPGSNEQFF. The CDR3 region has the DNA TGTGCCAGCTCACCAGGATCCAATGAGCAGTTCTTC.

The chain couples TRBV15 to TRBJ2-7; tentatively, D is TRBD1 (5 bases). The CDR3 is made up of 15 amino acids. In germline, CDR1 is LNHNV, CDR2 YYDKDF (reference sequence). V lost 0 bases and J 9 bases, leaving 18 bases between the germline ends. The CDR3 protein is CATSRDILSGAVQYF. The CDR3 DNA is TGTGCCACCAGCAGAGATATTTTGAGTGGGGCTGTGCAGTACTTC.

CDR3 sequence reads: CSVGSGYGYTF. CDR3 in DNA: TGCAGCGTTGGTTCGGGCTATGGCTACACCTTC. This chain links TRBV29-1 with TRBJ1-2; no firm D call. This CDR3 is built from 11 residues. Between the trimmed V and J ends, which lost 4 bases and 4 bases, there was a span of 7 bases. CDR1 and CDR2 (germline): SQVTM, ANQGSEA. The full variable domain, with the rest looked up from reference TRBV29-1 and TRBJ1-2, is SAVISQKPSRDICQRGTSLTIQCQVDSQVTMMFWYRQQPGQSLTLIATANQGSEATYESGFVIDKFPISRPNLTFSTLTVSNMSPEDSSIYLCSVGSGYGYTFGSGTRLTVV.

This chain connects TRBV6-1 to TRBJ2-7; possible D gene TRBD2, 6 bases. Germline CDR1 MNHNS, CDR2 SASEGT. Trimming shortened V by 5 bases and J by 2 bases, and 16 bases separated the two germline ends. This CDR3 is 15 amino acids long. CDR3 DNA sequence: TGTGCCAGCAGTCTACTTCCGGGGGACGCCTACGAGCAGTACTTC. Translation: CASSLLPGDAYEQYF.

The J gene is TRBJ2-1, the V gene TRBV11-3; 7 bases are shared with TRBD2. CDR1 is SGHNT and CDR2 is YENEEA in the germline V gene. V lost 0 bases to trimming and J lost 6 bases; unmatched junction nucleotides: 8. The CDR3 is made up of 16 amino acids. The CDR3 sequence is CASSLDWREPGNEQFF. Written as DNA, the CDR3 is TGTGCCAGCAGCTTAGACTGGCGGGAGCCCGGCAATGAGCAGTTCTTC.

This clone was seen a single time. This chain joins TRBV14 and TRBJ1-4, with D perhaps TRBD1 (6 bases). This CDR3 spans 15 amino acids. Germline V lookup: CDR1 SGHDN, CDR2 FVKESK. Trimming stripped 6 bases from V and 8 bases from J, with 19 bases between. In nucleotides, the CDR3 is TGTGCCAGCAGTCAGTCAGGGGCAGGGGAAGAAAAACTGTTTTTT. It specifies CASSQSGAGEEKLFF. Combining the CDR3 with reference TRBV14 and TRBJ1-4 gives the whole variable domain EAGVTQFPSHSVIEKGQTVTLRCDPISGHDNLYWYRRVMGKEIKFLLHFVKESKQDESGMPNNRFLAERTGGTYSTLKVQPAELEDSGVYFCASSQSGAGEEKLFFGSGTQLSVL.

The rearrangement joins TRBV27 to TRBJ2-7; 9 bases line up with TRBD2. The CDR3 contains 16 residues. Trimming removed 5 bases from V and 0 bases from J; junction bases left unmatched: 8. Germline assignment: CDR1 MNHEY and CDR2 SMNVEV (reference sequence). In DNA, the CDR3 is TGTGCCAGCAGTCGTAGGACTAGCGCCTACTCCTACGAGCAGTACTTC. It encodes CASSRRTSAYSYEQYF.

The chain combines TRBV4-1 with TRBJ2-7; 12 positions match TRBD1. This CDR3 has 16 amino acids. CDR1 is MGHRA, CDR2 YSYEKL, per germline. Losses at the gene ends were 3 bases for V and 4 bases for J; bases not matched to a gene: 7. The CDR3 loop reads CASSQMPGQGAYEQYF. The CDR3, as DNA: TGCGCCAGCAGCCAGATGCCGGGACAGGGGGCTTACGAGCAGTACTTC.

This clone was observed once. This chain's CDR3 is CASSQRLTGDTEAFF. The CDR3 bases are TGTGCCAGCTCGCAAAGATTAACGGGGGACACTGAAGCTTTCTTT. The rearrangement joins TRBV18 to TRBJ1-1, with D possibly being TRBD1 (5 bases). The CDR3 extends over 15 amino acids. V lost 6 bases, J lost 3 bases, and 17 bases lay in between. Germline lookup yields CDR1 KGHSH and CDR2 LQKENI.

This clone was recorded once. The CDR3 loop reads CASSVETGVGNTIYF. The CDR3 nucleotides read TGTGCCAGCAGCGTAGAGACAGGGGTAGGAAACACCATATATTTT. The genes are TRBV9 and TRBJ1-3; TRBD1 agrees at 8 bases. This CDR3 comprises 15 residues. Germline lookup yields CDR1 SGDLS and CDR2 YYNGEE. V gave up 0 bases and J gave up 4 bases; unmatched junction bases: 3.

V gene TRBV19 combines with J gene TRBJ2-7; 9 bases agree with TRBD1. Germline trimming cut 3 bases from V and 2 bases from J; bases unmatched to any gene: 14. The CDR3 contains 18 residues. The germline V gene encodes CDR1 LNHDA and CDR2 SQIVND (reference sequence). CDR3: CASSMRQGTGTGTYEQYF. In DNA, the CDR3 is TGTGCCAGTAGTATGAGACAGGGGACCGGGACAGGGACCTACGAGCAGTACTTC.

This clone was counted a few times. The genes are TRBV11-2 and TRBJ1-2, with D unclear. V lost 2 bases to trimming and J lost 6 bases, with 7 bases between them. The CDR3 contains 12 residues. Germline CDR1 is SGHAT and CDR2 is FQNNGV. CDR3 nucleotides: TGTGCCAGCAGCTTAATGCGGAATGGCTACACCTTC. As protein: CASSLMRNGYTF.

V and J are TRBV7-6 and TRBJ2-7, with 10 bases identical to TRBD2. Germline CDR1 reads SGHVS; CDR2 reads FNYEAQ. The CDR3 runs to 15 residues. Trimming at V came to 0 bases and at J to 3 bases, leaving 2 bases not matched to a gene. This chain's CDR3 is CASSLASGGDYEQYF. The CDR3 nucleotides are TGTGCCAGCAGCTTAGCCAGCGGGGGGGACTACGAGCAGTACTTC.

The chain employs TRBV15 and TRBJ1-1; D possibly corresponds to TRBD1 (6 bases). CDR3 length: 16 residues. Germline V gene lookup returns CDR1 LNHNV and CDR2 YYDKDF (reference sequence). V was pared by 1 base and J by 0 bases, with 12 bases between. The CDR3 protein is CATSRGRQVLNTEAFF. In nucleotides, the CDR3 is TGTGCCACCAGCAGAGGGAGACAGGTACTGAACACTGAAGCTTTCTTT. Full variable domain (remainder filled in from reference TRBV15 and TRBJ1-1): DAMVIQNPRYQVTQFGKPVTLSCSQTLNHNVMYWYQQKSSQAPKLLFHYYDKDFNNEADTPDNFQSRRPNTSFCFLDIRSPGLGDTAMYLCATSRGRQVLNTEAFFGQGTRLTVV.

The CDR3 protein is CASSRGQGTEAFF. CDR3 DNA: TGTGCCAGCAGCCGTGGACAGGGTACTGAAGCTTTCTTT. This chain connects TRBV6-5 to TRBJ1-1; 8 nucleotides match TRBD1. This CDR3 spans 13 amino acids. CDR1 is MNHEY, CDR2 SVGAGI, per germline. The junction had 5 bases not matched to a gene; V was cut back by 6 bases and J by 5 bases.

The genes are TRBV6-5 and TRBJ1-1; 10 nucleotides agree with TRBD1. The CDR3 loop spans 15 amino acids. Germline values: CDR1 MNHEY, CDR2 SVGAGI. V lost 2 bases and J lost 6; bases outside the gene matches: 6. CDR3 sequence reads: CASSYTGQGLAEAFF. CDR3 nucleotide sequence: TGTGCCAGCAGTTACACGGGACAGGGGCTCGCTGAAGCTTTCTTT.

V and J are TRBV5-1 and TRBJ1-1; D gene uncertain. V lost 6 bases and J 4 bases, leaving 16 bases between the germline ends. CDR1 and CDR2 from the germline V gene are SGHRS and YFSETQ. The length of the CDR3 is 14 residues. CDR3 sequence reads: CASNKQPSATEAFF. CDR3 coding DNA: TGCGCCAGCAATAAACAGCCTTCAGCCACTGAAGCTTTCTTT.

V is TRBV28 and J is TRBJ2-1, with 7 bases fitting TRBD2. CDR1 MDHEN and CDR2 SYDVKM come from the germline V gene. The CDR3 consists of 16 residues. V lost 2 bases to trimming and J lost 4 bases; unmatched junction nucleotides: 8. The CDR3 DNA sequence: TGTGCCAGCAGTTTACCGGCATGGGAGGGATACAATGAGCAGTTCTTC. Translated, it gives CASSLPAWEGYNEQFF.

The V call is TRBV7-3, the J call TRBJ2-5, with D possibly being TRBD1 (6 bases). This CDR3 comprises 13 residues. Germline CDR1 and CDR2: SGHTA and FQGTGA. V shed 5 bases and J shed 5 bases, with 12 bases lying between them. DNA for the CDR3: TGTGCCAGCAGCAAACAGGGTTTGGAGACCCAGTACTTC. Its translation is CASSKQGLETQYF.

This chain links TRBV7-2 with TRBJ2-3, with TRBD1 as a possible D gene (6 bases). From germline, CDR1 is SGHTA and CDR2 FQGNSA. CDR3 length: 14 amino acids. Deletions cut 4 bases from V and 1 base from J, with 9 bases between. The CDR3 nucleotides are TGTGCCAGCAGCTCATGGACAGGCACAGATACGCAGTATTTT. This translates into CASSSWTGTDTQYF.

The rearrangement links TRBV11-2 to TRBJ2-7; D possibly corresponds to TRBD1 (7 bases). The V gene lost 5 bases and the J gene lost 8 bases, with 28 bases spanning the gap. The CDR3 contains 17 residues. Germline CDR1 reads SGHAT; CDR2 reads FQNNGV. The CDR3 DNA reads as TGTGCCAGCAGCCCTAGGGCGGGACAGAGGTCAATTGTGCAGCAGTACTTC. Protein sequence: CASSPRAGQRSIVQQYF.

V gene TRBV7-9 combines with J gene TRBJ2-7; the match to TRBD1 covers 9 bases. Unmatched junction bases numbered 11, after V lost 4 bases and J lost 7 bases. CDR3 length: 15 residues. CDR1 is SEHNR and CDR2 is FQNEAQ in the germline V gene (reference sequence). CDR3 region: CASSSGYRGRLEQYF. The CDR3 DNA follows: TGTGCCAGCAGCTCGGGGTACAGGGGGCGTTTGGAGCAGTACTTC.

The chain carries TRBV11-3 and TRBJ2-5, with 7 nucleotides matching TRBD2. Germline lookup yields CDR1 SGHNT and CDR2 YENEEA. The CDR3 totals 14 residues. The V gene end was trimmed by 1 base and the J gene end by 1 base; junction bases not matched to a gene: 0. The CDR3 here is CASSLGGGQETQYF. The CDR3 bases are TGTGCCAGCAGCTTAGGGGGGGGCCAAGAGACCCAGTACTTC.

This chain uses TRBV2 with TRBJ1-2; D uncertain. The CDR3 is made up of 12 amino acids. The germline V gene encodes CDR1 SNHLY and CDR2 FYNNEI. Trimming took off 7 bases at V and 3 bases at J, with 9 bases between the two ends. CDR3 sequence (DNA): TGTGCCAGCATGGGCTATGACTATGGCTACACCTTC. It yields the protein CASMGYDYGYTF. The full variable domain, with the rest looked up from reference TRBV2 and TRBJ1-2, is EPEVTQTPSHQVTQMGQEVILRCVPISNHLYFYWYRQILGQKVEFLVSFYNNEISEKSEIFDDQFSVERPDGSNFTLKIRSTKLEDSAMYFCASMGYDYGYTFGSGTRLTVV.

The chain employs TRBV30 and TRBJ2-7; possible D gene TRBD1, 6 bases. Trimming took 2 bases from V and 13 from J, leaving 12 bases between them. The germline V gene has CDR1 GTSNPN and CDR2 SVGIG (reference sequence). This CDR3 contains 10 residues. CDR3 DNA: TGTGCCTGGAGTATTGGACAGTTATACTTC. Encoded protein: CAWSIGQLYF.

This chain connects TRBV7-8 to TRBJ2-2; 8 bases align to TRBD2. CDR1 and CDR2 from the germline V gene are SGHVS and FQNEAQ. With V trimmed by 5 bases and J by 3 bases, 5 bases remained unmatched. This CDR3 is 15 amino acids long. The CDR3 region has the DNA TGTGCCAGCAGCCCCAATAGCGGGGACACCGGGGAGCTGTTTTTT. This translates into CASSPNSGDTGELFF.

The chain combines TRBV30 with TRBJ2-1; 7 bases align to TRBD1. The germline V gene encodes CDR1 GTSNPN and CDR2 SVGIG (reference sequence). The CDR3 totals 16 residues. V trimming: 0 bases; J trimming: 9 bases; junction bases outside the gene matches: 14. The CDR3 reads CAWSVWQGVSLGEQFF. CDR3 coding DNA: TGTGCCTGGAGTGTATGGCAGGGGGTTAGCTTAGGTGAGCAGTTCTTC.